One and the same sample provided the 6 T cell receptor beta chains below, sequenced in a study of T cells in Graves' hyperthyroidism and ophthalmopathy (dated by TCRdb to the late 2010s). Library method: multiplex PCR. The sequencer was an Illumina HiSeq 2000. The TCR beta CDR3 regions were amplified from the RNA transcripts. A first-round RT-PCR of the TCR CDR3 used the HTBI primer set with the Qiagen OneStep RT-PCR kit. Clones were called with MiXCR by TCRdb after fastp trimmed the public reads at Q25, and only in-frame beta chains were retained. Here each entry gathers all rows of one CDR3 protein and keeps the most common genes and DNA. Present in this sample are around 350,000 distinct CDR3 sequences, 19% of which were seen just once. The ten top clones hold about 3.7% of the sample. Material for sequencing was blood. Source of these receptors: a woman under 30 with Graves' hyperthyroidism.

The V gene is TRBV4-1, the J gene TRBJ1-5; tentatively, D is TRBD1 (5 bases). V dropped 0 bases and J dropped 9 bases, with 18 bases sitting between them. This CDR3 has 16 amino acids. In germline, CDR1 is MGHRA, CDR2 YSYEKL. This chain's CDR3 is CASSQDLGALYRPQHF. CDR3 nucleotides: TGCGCCAGCAGCCAAGATCTAGGGGCCCTGTATAGGCCCCAGCATTTT.

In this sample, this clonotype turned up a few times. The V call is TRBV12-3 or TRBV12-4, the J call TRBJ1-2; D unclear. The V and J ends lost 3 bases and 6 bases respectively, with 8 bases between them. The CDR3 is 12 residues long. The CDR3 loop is CASSFQYDGYTF. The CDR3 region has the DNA TGTGCCAGCAGTTTCCAGTACGATGGCTACACCTTC.

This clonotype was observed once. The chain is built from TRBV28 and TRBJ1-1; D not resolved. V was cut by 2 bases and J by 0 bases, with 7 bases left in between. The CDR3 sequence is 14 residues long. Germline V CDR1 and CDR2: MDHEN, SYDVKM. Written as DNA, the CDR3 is TGTGCCAGCAGTTTACCCCCTATGAACACTGAAGCTTTCTTT. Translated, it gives CASSLPPMNTEAFF.

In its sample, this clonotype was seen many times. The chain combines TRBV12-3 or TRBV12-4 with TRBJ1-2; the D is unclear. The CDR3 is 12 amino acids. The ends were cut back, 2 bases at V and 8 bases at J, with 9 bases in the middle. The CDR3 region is CASSLNRGGYTF. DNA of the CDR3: TGTGCCAGCAGTTTAAACAGAGGCGGCTACACCTTC.

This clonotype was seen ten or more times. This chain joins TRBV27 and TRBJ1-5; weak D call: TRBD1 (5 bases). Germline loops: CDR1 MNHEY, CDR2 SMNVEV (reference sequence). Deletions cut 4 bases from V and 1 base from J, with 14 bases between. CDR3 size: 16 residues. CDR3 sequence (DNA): TGTGCCAGCAGTTCCTCAAGGGGAGAGAGCAATCAGCCCCAGCATTTT. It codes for CASSSSRGESNQPQHF.

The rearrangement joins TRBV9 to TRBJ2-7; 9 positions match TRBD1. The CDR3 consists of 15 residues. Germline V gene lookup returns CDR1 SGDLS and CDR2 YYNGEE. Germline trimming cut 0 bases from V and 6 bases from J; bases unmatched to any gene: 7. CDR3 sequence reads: CASSVGSGTGSEQYF. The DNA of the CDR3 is TGTGCCAGCAGCGTAGGATCCGGGACAGGGAGCGAGCAGTACTTC.